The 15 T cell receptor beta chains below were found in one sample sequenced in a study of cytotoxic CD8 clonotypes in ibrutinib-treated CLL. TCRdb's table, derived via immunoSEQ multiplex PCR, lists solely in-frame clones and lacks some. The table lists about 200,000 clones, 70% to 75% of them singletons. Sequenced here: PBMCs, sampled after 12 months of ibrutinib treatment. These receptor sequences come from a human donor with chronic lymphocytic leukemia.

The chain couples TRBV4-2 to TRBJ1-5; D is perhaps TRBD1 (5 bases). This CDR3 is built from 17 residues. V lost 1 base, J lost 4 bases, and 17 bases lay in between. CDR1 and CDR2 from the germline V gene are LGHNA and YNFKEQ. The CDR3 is CASSQASSEGLNQPQHF. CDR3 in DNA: TGTGCCAGCAGCCAAGCTTCAAGCGAGGGGTTAAATCAGCCCCAGCATTTT.

DNA of the CDR3: TGCAGTTTCGGGAGGGCCAATAACAATGAGCAGTTCTTC. This sequence encodes CSFGRANNNEQFF. This chain connects TRBV29-1 to TRBJ2-1; TRBD2 aligns across 8 bases. The CDR3 is made up of 13 amino acids. CDR1 SQVTM and CDR2 ANQGSEA come from the germline V gene.

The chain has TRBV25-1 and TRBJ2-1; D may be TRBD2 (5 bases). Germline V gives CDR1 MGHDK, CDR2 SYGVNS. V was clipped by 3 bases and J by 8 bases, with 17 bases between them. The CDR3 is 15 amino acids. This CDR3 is CASSDTRAVADEQFF. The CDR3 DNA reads TGTGCCAGCAGTGACACGCGAGCGGTAGCTGATGAGCAGTTCTTC. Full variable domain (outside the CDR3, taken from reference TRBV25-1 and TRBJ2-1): EADIYQTPRYLVIGTGKKITLECSQTMGHDKMYWYQQDPGMELHLIHYSYGVNSTEKGDLSSESTVSRIRTEHFPLTLESARPSHTSQYLCASSDTRAVADEQFFGPGTRLTVL.

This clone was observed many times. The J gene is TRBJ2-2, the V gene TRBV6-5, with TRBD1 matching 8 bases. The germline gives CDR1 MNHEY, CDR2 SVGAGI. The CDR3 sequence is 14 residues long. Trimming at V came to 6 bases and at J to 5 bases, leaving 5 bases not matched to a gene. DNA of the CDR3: TGTGCCAGCAGCTCGCAGGGGGCGACCGGGGAGCTGTTTTTT. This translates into CASSSQGATGELFF.

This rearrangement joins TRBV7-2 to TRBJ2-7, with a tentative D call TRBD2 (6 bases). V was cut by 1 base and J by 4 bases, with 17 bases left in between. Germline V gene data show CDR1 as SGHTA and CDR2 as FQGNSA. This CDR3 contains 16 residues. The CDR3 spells CASSLDGTVLVYEQYF. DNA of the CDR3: TGTGCCAGCAGCTTAGACGGGACTGTACTCGTTTACGAGCAGTACTTC.

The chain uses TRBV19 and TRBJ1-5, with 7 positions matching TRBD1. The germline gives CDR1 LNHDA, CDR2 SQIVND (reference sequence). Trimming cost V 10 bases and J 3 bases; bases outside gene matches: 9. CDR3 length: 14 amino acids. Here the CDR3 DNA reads TGTGCCACCGACCCGACAGGGACCAATCAGCCCCAGCATTTT. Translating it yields CATDPTGTNQPQHF. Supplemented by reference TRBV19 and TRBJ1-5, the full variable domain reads DGGITQSPKYLFRKEGQNVTLSCEQNLNHDAMYWYRQDPGQGLRLIYYSQIVNDFQKGDIAEGYSVSREKKESFPLTVTSAQKNPTAFYLCATDPTGTNQPQHFGDGTRLSIL.

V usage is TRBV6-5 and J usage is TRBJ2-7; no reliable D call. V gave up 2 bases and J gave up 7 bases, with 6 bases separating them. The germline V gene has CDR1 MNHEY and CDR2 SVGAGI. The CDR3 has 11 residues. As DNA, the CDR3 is TGTGCCAGCAGTTACATGGATGAGCAGTACTTC. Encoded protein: CASSYMDEQYF.

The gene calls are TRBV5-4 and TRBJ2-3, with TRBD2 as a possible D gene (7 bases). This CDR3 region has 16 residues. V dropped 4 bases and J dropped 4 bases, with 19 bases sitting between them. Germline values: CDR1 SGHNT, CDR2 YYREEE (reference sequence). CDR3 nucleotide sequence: TGTGCCAGCAGCCCCCGCGGGGGCACTGGGGCAGATACGCAGTATTTT. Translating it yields CASSPRGGTGADTQYF.

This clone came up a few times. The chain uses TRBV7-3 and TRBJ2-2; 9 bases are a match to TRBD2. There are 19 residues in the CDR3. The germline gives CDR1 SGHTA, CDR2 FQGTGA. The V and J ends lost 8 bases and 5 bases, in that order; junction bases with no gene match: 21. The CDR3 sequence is CASPKRELAGRRGTGELFF. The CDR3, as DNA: TGTGCCAGCCCCAAGAGGGAGCTAGCGGGAAGAAGAGGGACCGGGGAGCTGTTTTTT.

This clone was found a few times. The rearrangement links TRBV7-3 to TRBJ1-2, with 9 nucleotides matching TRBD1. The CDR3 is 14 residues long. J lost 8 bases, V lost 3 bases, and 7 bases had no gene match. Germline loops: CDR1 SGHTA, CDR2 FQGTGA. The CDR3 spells CASSFTGGDDGYTF. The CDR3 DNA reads TGTGCCAGCAGCTTTACAGGGGGCGATGACGGCTACACCTTC.

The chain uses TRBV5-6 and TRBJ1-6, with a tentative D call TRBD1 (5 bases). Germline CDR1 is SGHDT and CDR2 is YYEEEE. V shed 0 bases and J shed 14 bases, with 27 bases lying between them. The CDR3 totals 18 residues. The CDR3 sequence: CASSLGNLIPPQGYTLHF. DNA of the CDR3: TGTGCCAGCAGCTTGGGTAATTTGATTCCACCGCAGGGATACACCCTCCACTTT.

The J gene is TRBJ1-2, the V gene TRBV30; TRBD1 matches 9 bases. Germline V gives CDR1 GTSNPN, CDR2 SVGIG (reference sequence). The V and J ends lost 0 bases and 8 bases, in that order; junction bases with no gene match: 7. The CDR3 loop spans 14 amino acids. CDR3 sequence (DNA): TGTGCCTGGAGTGTACACAGGGGGCTAAAAGGCTACACCTTC. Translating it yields CAWSVHRGLKGYTF. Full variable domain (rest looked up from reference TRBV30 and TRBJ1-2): SQTIHQWPATLVQPVGSPLSLECTVEGTSNPNLYWYRQAAGRGLQLLFYSVGIGQISSEVPQNLSASRPQDRQFILSSKKLLLSDSGFYLCAWSVHRGLKGYTFGSGTRLTVV.

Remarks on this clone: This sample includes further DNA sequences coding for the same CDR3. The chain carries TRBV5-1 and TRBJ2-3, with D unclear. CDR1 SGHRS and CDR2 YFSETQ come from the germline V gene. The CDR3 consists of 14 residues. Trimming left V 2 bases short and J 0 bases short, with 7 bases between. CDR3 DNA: TGCGCCAGCAGCTTCTCGGGTAGCACAGATACGCAGTATTTT. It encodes CASSFSGSTDTQYF. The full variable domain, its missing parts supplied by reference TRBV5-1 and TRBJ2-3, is KAGVTQTPRYLIKTRGQQVTLSCSPISGHRSVSWYQQTPGQGLQFLFEYFSETQRNKGNFPGRFSGRQFSNSRSEMNVSTLELGDSALYLCASSFSGSTDTQYFGPGTRLTVL.

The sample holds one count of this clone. The CDR3: CASRVALNEKLFF. CDR3 bases: TGCGCCAGCCGAGTCGCCCTTAATGAAAAACTGTTTTTT. The chain carries TRBV5-1 and TRBJ1-4; D is ambiguous. The CDR3 runs 13 residues. V dropped 7 bases and J dropped 4 bases, with 11 bases sitting between them. Germline assignment: CDR1 SGHRS and CDR2 YFSETQ.

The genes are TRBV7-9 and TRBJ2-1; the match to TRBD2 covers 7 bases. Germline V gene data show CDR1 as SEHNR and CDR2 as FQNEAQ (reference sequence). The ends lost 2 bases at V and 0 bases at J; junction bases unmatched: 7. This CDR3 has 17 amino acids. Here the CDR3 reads CASSLRARGSSYNEQFF. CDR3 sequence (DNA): TGTGCCAGCAGCTTAAGGGCGCGGGGGAGCTCCTACAATGAGCAGTTCTTC.